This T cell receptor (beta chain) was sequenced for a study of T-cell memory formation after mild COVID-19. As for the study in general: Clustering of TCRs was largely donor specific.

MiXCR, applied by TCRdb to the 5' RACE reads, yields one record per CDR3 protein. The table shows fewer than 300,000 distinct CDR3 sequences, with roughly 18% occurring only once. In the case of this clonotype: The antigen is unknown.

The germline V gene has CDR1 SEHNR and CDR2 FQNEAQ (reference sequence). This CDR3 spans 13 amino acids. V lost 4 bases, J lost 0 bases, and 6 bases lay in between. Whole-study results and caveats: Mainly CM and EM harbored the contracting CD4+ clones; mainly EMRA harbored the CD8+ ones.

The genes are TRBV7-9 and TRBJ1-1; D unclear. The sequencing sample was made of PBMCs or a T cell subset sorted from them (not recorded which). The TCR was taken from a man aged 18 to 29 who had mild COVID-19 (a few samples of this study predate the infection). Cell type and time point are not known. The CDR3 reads CASSSPMNTEAFF. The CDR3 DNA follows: TGTGCCAGCAGCTCACCCATGAACACTGAAGCTTTCTTT.